This T cell receptor (beta chain) was recovered during a study of cytomegalovirus exposure and HLA in healthy donors. Trimming removed 6 bases from V and 3 bases from J; junction bases left unmatched: 17. CDR1 and CDR2 (germline): LGHNA, YNFKEQ. CDR3 size: 17 residues. Of note for this clone: Its antigen remains unknown.

PCR used 60 Vbeta primers and 13 Jbeta primers. Generated by immunoSEQ multiplex PCR, the TCRdb table keeps only in-frame clones and is missing some. Counted here are more than 80,000 clones, approximately 82% occurring once; the ten biggest clones make up under 4.5%. Whole-study findings and limits: With later analysis, a missense DCLRE1C variant became linked to TCR beta V- and J-gene trimming. Researchers reported that a few CMV-associated chains were confirmed in vitro as CMV antigen-specific. An ancestry cluster, one associated with Asian ancestry, reportedly showed fewer N-insertions than the 666-donor mean in a later analysis. Analyses of presence and absence presupposed an approximately uniform sequencing depth across donors.

V usage is TRBV4-2 and J usage is TRBJ2-7; 7 nucleotides agree with TRBD1. Material: PBMCs. The receptor's source is a female donor in good health and CMV-seropositive. CDR3 amino acids: CASRPTGTESTYYEQYF. The CDR3 DNA follows: TGTGCCAGCAGACCCACGGGGACAGAGTCCACCTACTACGAGCAGTACTTC.